The clone carrying this T cell receptor beta chain was seen ten or more times. Its antigen is not known. The data were obtained in a study of CD8 T cells in ankylosing spondylitis. Study observations and caveats: Disease-linked clones reportedly concentrated significantly in matched ankylosing spondylitis synovial fluid.

CDR3 size: 16 residues. Trimming stripped 1 base from V and 0 bases from J, with 16 bases between. Germline CDR1 DFQATT, CDR2 SNEGSKA (reference sequence). TCRdb passed the 5' RACE reads through MiXCR, listing each CDR3 protein once. This sample carries some 220,000 distinct CDR3 sequences, roughly 8.2% of them seen once, and the ten largest clones take 4% to 5.5%. The TCR originated in a female donor with ankylosing spondylitis or in good health (not recorded which). Sequenced: blood, either unsorted or a sorted T cell fraction (not recorded which). The rearrangement joins TRBV20-1 to TRBJ2-7, with TRBD1 as a possible D gene (6 bases). The CDR3 bases are TGCAGTGCTAGAGGTTACTCCGGGACACTCTCCTACGAGCAGTACTTC. It is translated as CSARGYSGTLSYEQYF.